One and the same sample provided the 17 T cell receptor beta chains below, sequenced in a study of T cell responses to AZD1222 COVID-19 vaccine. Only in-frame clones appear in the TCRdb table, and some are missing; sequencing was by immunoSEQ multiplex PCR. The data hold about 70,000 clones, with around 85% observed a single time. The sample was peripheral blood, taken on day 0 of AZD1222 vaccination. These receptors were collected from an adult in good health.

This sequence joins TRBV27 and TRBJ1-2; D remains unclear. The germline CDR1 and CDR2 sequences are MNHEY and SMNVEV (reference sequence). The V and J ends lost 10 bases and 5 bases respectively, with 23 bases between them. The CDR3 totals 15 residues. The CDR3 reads CATILRVESGYGYTF. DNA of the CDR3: TGTGCCACAATACTGAGGGTTGAGTCTGGGTATGGCTACACCTTC.

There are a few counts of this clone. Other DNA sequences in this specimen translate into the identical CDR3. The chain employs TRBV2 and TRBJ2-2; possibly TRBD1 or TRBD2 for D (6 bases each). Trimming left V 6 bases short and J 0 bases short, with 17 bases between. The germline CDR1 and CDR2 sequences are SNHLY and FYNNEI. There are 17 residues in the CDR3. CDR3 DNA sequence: TGTGCCAGCAGGGGGGGCCCCACGGGCCCGAACACCGGGGAGCTGTTTTTT. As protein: CASRGGPTGPNTGELFF. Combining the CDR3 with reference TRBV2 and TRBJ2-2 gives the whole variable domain EPEVTQTPSHQVTQMGQEVILRCVPISNHLYFYWYRQILGQKVEFLVSFYNNEISEKSEIFDDQFSVERPDGSNFTLKIRSTKLEDSAMYFCASRGGPTGPNTGELFFGEGSRLTVL.

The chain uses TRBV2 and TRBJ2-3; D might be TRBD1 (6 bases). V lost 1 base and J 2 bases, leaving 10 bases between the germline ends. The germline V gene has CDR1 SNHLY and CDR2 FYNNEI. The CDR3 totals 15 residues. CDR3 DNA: TGTGCCAGCAGTGAAGGCAGGGGCATCACAGATACGCAGTATTTT. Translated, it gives CASSEGRGITDTQYF. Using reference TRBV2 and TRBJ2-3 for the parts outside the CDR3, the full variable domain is EPEVTQTPSHQVTQMGQEVILRCVPISNHLYFYWYRQILGQKVEFLVSFYNNEISEKSEIFDDQFSVERPDGSNFTLKIRSTKLEDSAMYFCASSEGRGITDTQYFGPGTRLTVL.

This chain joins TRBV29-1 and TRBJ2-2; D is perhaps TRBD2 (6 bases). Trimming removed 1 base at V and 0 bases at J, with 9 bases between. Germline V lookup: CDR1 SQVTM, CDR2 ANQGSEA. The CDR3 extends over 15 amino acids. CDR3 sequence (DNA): TGCAGCGTTGAAGGGGGGACTCCGAACACCGGGGAGCTGTTTTTT. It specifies CSVEGGTPNTGELFF.

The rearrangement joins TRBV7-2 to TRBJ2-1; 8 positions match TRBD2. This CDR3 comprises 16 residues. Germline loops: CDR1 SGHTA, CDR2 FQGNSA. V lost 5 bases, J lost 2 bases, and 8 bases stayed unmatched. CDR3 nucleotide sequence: TGTGCCAGCAGCCGCGGTGGTAGCGGGACCTACAATGAGCAGTTCTTC. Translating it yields CASSRGGSGTYNEQFF.

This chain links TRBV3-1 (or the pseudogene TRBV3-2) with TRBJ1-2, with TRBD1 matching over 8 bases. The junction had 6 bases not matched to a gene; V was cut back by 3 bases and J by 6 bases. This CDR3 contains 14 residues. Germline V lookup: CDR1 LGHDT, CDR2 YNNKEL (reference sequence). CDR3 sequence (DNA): TGTGCCAGCAGCCAGGGACAGGTCATAAATGGCTACACCTTC. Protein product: CASSQGQVINGYTF.

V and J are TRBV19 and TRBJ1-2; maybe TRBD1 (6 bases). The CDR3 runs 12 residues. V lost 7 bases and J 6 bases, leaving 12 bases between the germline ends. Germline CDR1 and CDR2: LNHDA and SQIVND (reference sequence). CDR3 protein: CASTGAFDGYTF. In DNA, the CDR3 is TGTGCCAGTACAGGGGCATTCGATGGCTACACCTTC.

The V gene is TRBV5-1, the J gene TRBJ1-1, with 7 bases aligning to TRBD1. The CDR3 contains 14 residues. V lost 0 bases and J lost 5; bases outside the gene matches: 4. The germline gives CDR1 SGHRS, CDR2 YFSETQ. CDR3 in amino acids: CASSLAATGTEAFF. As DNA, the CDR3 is TGCGCCAGCAGCTTGGCCGCGACAGGGACTGAAGCTTTCTTT.

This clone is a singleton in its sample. The CDR3 nucleotides are TGCGCCAGCACCAGGACTTCTAGGGTTGCGAACACTGAAGCTTTCTTT. This codes for CASTRTSRVANTEAFF. The rearrangement uses TRBV10-2 and TRBJ1-1; D not certain. The CDR3 has 16 amino acids. The V gene's germline CDR1 is WSHSY and CDR2 SAAADI. V was trimmed by 7 bases and J by 1 base, leaving 19 bases between them.

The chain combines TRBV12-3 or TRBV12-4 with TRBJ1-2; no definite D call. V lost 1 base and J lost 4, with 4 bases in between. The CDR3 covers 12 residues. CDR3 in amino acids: CASSLGSYGYTF. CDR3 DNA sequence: TGTGCCAGCAGTTTAGGCAGCTATGGCTACACCTTC.

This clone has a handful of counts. The DNA of the CDR3 is TGTGCCAGCAGCTTCACCTATTCCTCCGGGACTAGCCTTGGGGCCGGGGAGCTGTTTTTT. Its translation: CASSFTYSSGTSLGAGELFF. The chain carries TRBV5-5 and TRBJ2-2; the match to TRBD2 covers 9 bases. Per the germline V gene, CDR1 is SGHKS and CDR2 is YYEKEE (reference sequence). The CDR3 contains 20 residues. V dropped 2 bases and J dropped 6; count of bases not matched to a gene: 20. The full variable domain, its missing parts supplied by reference TRBV5-5 and TRBJ2-2, is DAGVTQSPTHLIKTRGQQVTLRCSPISGHKSVSWYQQVLGQGPQFIFQYYEKEERGRGNFPDRFSARQFPNYSSELNVNALLLGDSALYLCASSFTYSSGTSLGAGELFFGEGSRLTVL.

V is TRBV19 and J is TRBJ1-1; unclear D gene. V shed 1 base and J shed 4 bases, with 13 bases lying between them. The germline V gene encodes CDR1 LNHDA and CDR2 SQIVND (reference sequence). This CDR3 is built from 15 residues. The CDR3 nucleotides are TGTGCCAGTAGTATAGGTCAGATTTTGGGCACTGAAGCTTTCTTT. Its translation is CASSIGQILGTEAFF.

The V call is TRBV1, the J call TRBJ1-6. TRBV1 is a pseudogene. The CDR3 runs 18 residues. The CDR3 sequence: CTSTSSPRGSSYNSPLHF. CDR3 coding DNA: TGCACCAGCACATCCTCCCCTCGGGGGAGCTCCTATAATTCACCCCTCCACTTT.

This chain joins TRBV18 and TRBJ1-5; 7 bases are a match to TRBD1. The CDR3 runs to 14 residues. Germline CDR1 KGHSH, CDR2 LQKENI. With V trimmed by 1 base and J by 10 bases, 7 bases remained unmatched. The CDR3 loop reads CASSPRRGLLPQHF. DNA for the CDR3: TGTGCCAGCTCACCACGGAGGGGGCTTCTCCCCCAGCATTTT.

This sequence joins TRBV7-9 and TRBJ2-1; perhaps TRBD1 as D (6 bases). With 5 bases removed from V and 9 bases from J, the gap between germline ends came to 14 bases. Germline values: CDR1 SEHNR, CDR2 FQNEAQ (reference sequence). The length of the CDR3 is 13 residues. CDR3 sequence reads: CASSTRQGSEQFF. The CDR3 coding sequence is TGTGCCAGCAGCACACGCCAGGGGAGTGAGCAGTTCTTC. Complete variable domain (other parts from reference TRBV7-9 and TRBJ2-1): DTGVSQNPRHKITKRGQNVTFRCDPISEHNRLYWYRQTLGQGPEFLTYFQNEAQLEKSRLLSDRFSAERPKGSFSTLEIQRTEQGDSAMYLCASSTRQGSEQFFGPGTRLTVL.

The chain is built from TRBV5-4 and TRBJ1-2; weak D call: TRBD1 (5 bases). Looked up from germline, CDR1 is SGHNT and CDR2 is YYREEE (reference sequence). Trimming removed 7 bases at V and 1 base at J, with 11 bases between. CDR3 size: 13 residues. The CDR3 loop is CASGAWDNYGYTF. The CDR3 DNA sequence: TGTGCCAGCGGGGCTTGGGATAACTATGGCTACACCTTC.

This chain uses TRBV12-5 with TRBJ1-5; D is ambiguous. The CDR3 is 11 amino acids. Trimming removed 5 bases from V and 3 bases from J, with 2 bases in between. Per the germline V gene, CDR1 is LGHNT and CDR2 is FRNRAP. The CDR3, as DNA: TGTGCTAGTGGTACCAATCAGCCCCAGCATTTT. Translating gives CASGTNQPQHF.